This record looks at one T cell receptor (beta chain) sequence and its context. The V gene's germline CDR1 is SGDLS and CDR2 YYNGEE. J lost 0 bases, V lost 3 bases, and 6 bases had no gene match. The CDR3 runs to 16 residues. The sample comes from a study of regulatory T cells in long-lasting Graves disease. The time point here: newly diagnosed GD, antithyroid drugs for less than 3 months. From PBMCs, RNA was extracted and then used to make the TCR library. Libraries of TCR beta came from iRepertoire HTBI primers plus Arm-PCR of CDR3 regions. TCRdb re-analysed the multiplex PCR reads in MiXCR, keeping a single row per CDR3 protein. The table has some 250,000 distinct CDR3 sequences, about 16% seen once.

The input for sequencing was peripheral blood mononuclear cells (PBMCs), taken at new diagnosis, from a patient treated with antithyroid drugs. This chain connects TRBV9 to TRBJ2-3; 8 bases agree with TRBD2. The TCR was taken from a female donor with Graves disease. The CDR3 DNA is TGTGCCAGCAGCGCAGGATTAGCGGGAAGCACAGATACGCAGTATTTT. It translates to CASSAGLAGSTDTQYF.